This T cell receptor (beta chain) was obtained from a study of cytomegalovirus exposure and HLA in healthy donors. Regarding this clone: Its antigen is not identified.

Study outcomes and limitations: Rarity held for most TCR sequences, but there were some public TCRs that occurred in many donors.

Researchers ran the PCR with 60 Vbeta and 13 Jbeta primers. Method: immunoSEQ multiplex PCR; TCRdb's copy keeps in-frame clones and lacks some. The sample has 100,000 to 120,000 clones; more than 65% are singletons. Material: PBMCs. The TCR originated in a man aged 30-40 years in good health and CMV-seropositive.

The CDR3 DNA reads as TGTGCCAGCAGTTACTCAACGAGGGACTTCCCCTACGAGCAGTACTTC. Translation gives CASSYSTRDFPYEQYF. The V gene is TRBV6-5, the J gene TRBJ2-7; a possible D gene is TRBD2 (6 bases). V lost 0 bases to trimming and J lost 2 bases, with 14 bases between them. Germline V gives CDR1 MNHEY, CDR2 SVGAGI. The CDR3 loop spans 16 amino acids.